Presented here are 18 T cell receptor beta chains from one specimen sequenced in a study of blood T cell repertoires in COVID-19 (TCRdb year 2020). Library preparation employed the immunoSEQ multiplex PCR assay. TCRdb provides this immuneACCESS table in a form limited to in-frame rearrangements. Some clones are lacking; in checked studies, under half of them reflect an unresolved V gene, and why the rest are absent is not known. The sample table records 65,000 to 75,000 clones; more than 90% of these occur just once. The ten largest make up approximately 14% of the sample. The specimen was peripheral blood. All receptors derive from a human donor with active COVID-19. The donor label of this sample is uncertain.

The chain carries TRBV29-1 and TRBJ2-3, with D possibly TRBD2 on 6 matching bases. The CDR3 runs to 12 residues. Germline V lookup: CDR1 SQVTM, CDR2 ANQGSEA. The germline V and J ends were trimmed by 6 bases and 5 bases, with 12 bases remaining between them. CDR3 region: CSVRTMGDTQYF. The CDR3 nucleotides read TGCAGCGTACGGACTATGGGAGATACGCAGTATTTT.

This chain joins TRBV6-5 and TRBJ1-1; D not certain. V shed 6 bases and J shed 11 bases, with 16 bases lying between them. From germline, CDR1 is MNHEY and CDR2 SVGAGI. This CDR3 is built from 12 residues. Here the CDR3 reads CASRSDKAHAFF. CDR3 coding DNA: TGTGCCAGCAGGTCCGACAAGGCCCACGCTTTCTTT.

The chain employs TRBV5-5 and TRBJ1-5, with D perhaps TRBD1 (6 bases). The V end lost 1 base, the J end lost 0 bases, and 17 bases lay between the germline ends. Germline assignment: CDR1 SGHKS and CDR2 YYEKEE (reference sequence). This CDR3 comprises 18 residues. The CDR3, as DNA: TGTGCCAGCAGCTTGTGGGACAATTCGCGTTATAGCAATCAGCCCCAGCATTTT. Amino acids: CASSLWDNSRYSNQPQHF.

On this clone: Other nucleotide sequences in the sample specify the same CDR3. The V and J genes are TRBV9 and TRBJ2-5, with TRBD2 identical over 11 bases. CDR1 is SGDLS and CDR2 is YYNGEE in the germline V gene. V lost 0 bases and J lost 5; bases outside the gene matches: 3. The CDR3 totals 15 residues. The CDR3 region has the DNA TGTGCCAGCAGCGTAGATAGCGGGAGGGGTGAGACCCAGTACTTC. This sequence encodes CASSVDSGRGETQYF.

The chain recombines TRBV28 with TRBJ2-5; TRBD1 agrees at 9 bases. The CDR3 is made up of 13 amino acids. The germline CDR1 and CDR2 sequences are MDHEN and SYDVKM. The J segment lost 6 bases and the V segment lost 6 bases, leaving 5 bases of the junction unmatched. The CDR3 bases are TGTGCCAGCAGCTCGGGACAGGGCCAGACCCAGTACTTC. It specifies CASSSGQGQTQYF.

The chain links TRBV20-1 to TRBJ2-3; no definite D call. The germline V gene has CDR1 DFQATT and CDR2 SNEGSKA (reference sequence). The length of the CDR3 is 11 residues. V dropped 4 bases and J dropped 5 bases, with 7 bases sitting between them. The CDR3 spells CSAIPRDTQYF. CDR3 coding DNA: TGCAGTGCTATCCCCCGAGATACGCAGTATTTT.

CDR3 region: CASRRDSSYNEQFF. The CDR3 DNA is TGTGCCAGCCGCCGGGACAGCTCCTACAATGAGCAGTTCTTC. The chain uses TRBV28 and TRBJ2-1; 7 bases map to TRBD1. The V gene's germline CDR1 is MDHEN and CDR2 SYDVKM. The CDR3 spans 14 residues. Trimming at V came to 8 bases and at J to 0 bases, leaving 4 bases not matched to a gene.

The chain carries TRBV3-1 (or the pseudogene TRBV3-2) and TRBJ2-7; 9 bases agree with TRBD2. The germline CDR1 and CDR2 sequences are LGHDT and YNNKEL (reference sequence). This CDR3 is 16 amino acids long. The junction had 12 bases not matched to a gene; V was cut back by 7 bases and J by 2 bases. This CDR3 is CASTIRSLAGPYEQYF. The CDR3, as DNA: TGTGCCAGCACCATTAGGTCCCTAGCGGGGCCCTACGAGCAGTACTTC.

This chain links TRBV24-1 with TRBJ2-3; perhaps TRBD1 as D (5 bases). The germline V gene has CDR1 KGHDR and CDR2 SFDVKD. The CDR3 totals 17 residues. V was shortened by 9 bases and J by 3 bases, with 24 bases between the two germline ends. CDR3 coding DNA: TGTGCCACCTCTCATTCCCCCGGCAGGGAAGGGACAGATACGCAGTATTTT. Translating it yields CATSHSPGREGTDTQYF.

V is TRBV28 and J is TRBJ2-7; 7 nucleotides agree with TRBD2. The V gene's germline CDR1 is MDHEN and CDR2 SYDVKM. Trimming cost V 6 bases and J 3 bases; bases outside gene matches: 8. The CDR3 runs to 14 residues. The CDR3 region is CASREAGSVYEQYF. The CDR3 DNA follows: TGTGCCAGCAGGGAAGCGGGAAGTGTCTACGAGCAGTACTTC.

The gene calls are TRBV19 and TRBJ2-1; 11 nucleotides align to TRBD1. The CDR3 is 15 residues long. Per the germline V gene, CDR1 is LNHDA and CDR2 is SQIVND (reference sequence). The junction had 5 bases not matched to a gene; V was cut back by 3 bases and J by 7 bases. The CDR3 coding sequence is TGTGCCAGTAGTATGGACAGGGGGCTTTCAAATGAGCAGTTCTTC. Encoded protein: CASSMDRGLSNEQFF.

The chain carries TRBV5-1 and TRBJ2-7; 7 bases align to TRBD1. Looked up from germline, CDR1 is SGHRS and CDR2 is YFSETQ. V gave up 4 bases and J gave up 2 bases; unmatched junction bases: 9. The CDR3 covers 15 residues. CDR3 sequence: CASSRDSGGTYEQYF. The CDR3 DNA is TGCGCCAGCAGCCGGGACAGTGGGGGTACCTACGAGCAGTACTTC.

The genes are TRBV27 and TRBJ2-7; 7 bases line up with TRBD2. V was pared by 2 bases and J by 3 bases, with 10 bases of the junction left unmatched. The germline CDR1 and CDR2 sequences are MNHEY and SMNVEV (reference sequence). This CDR3 is built from 16 residues. CDR3 coding DNA: TGTGCCAGCAGTTTAAAAGTGGGACTAATCGACTACGAGCAGTACTTC. It is translated as CASSLKVGLIDYEQYF.

V usage is TRBV27 and J usage is TRBJ2-1; 8 bases are shared with TRBD1. The germline CDR1 and CDR2 sequences are MNHEY and SMNVEV (reference sequence). V lost 7 bases, J lost 0 bases, and 5 bases stayed unmatched. This CDR3 comprises 15 residues. The DNA of the CDR3 is TGTGCCAGCAATCGAGACAGGGGCTCCTACAATGAGCAGTTCTTC. Protein sequence: CASNRDRGSYNEQFF.

This chain joins TRBV4-3 and TRBJ1-1; possible D gene TRBD1, 5 bases. CDR1 and CDR2 from the germline V gene are LGHNA and YSLEER. Trimming stripped 3 bases from V and 4 bases from J, with 9 bases between. This CDR3 has 13 amino acids. DNA of the CDR3: TGCGCCAGCAGCCAGGAGGGGAGCACTGAAGCTTTCTTT. Protein sequence: CASSQEGSTEAFF.

The rearrangement uses TRBV7-2 and TRBJ2-7; the D gene is possibly TRBD1 (6 bases). Trimming removed 7 bases at V and 4 bases at J, with 17 bases between. Per the germline V gene, CDR1 is SGHTA and CDR2 is FQGNSA. CDR3 size: 14 residues. The DNA of the CDR3 is TGTGCCAGCACCTGGGGAGCAGGGGAGTACGAGCAGTACTTC. Amino acid sequence: CASTWGAGEYEQYF. Full variable domain (outside the CDR3, taken from reference TRBV7-2 and TRBJ2-7): GAGVSQSPSNKVTEKGKDVELRCDPISGHTALYWYRQSLGQGLEFLIYFQGNSAPDKSGLPSDRFSAERTGGSVSTLTIQRTQQEDSAVYLCASTWGAGEYEQYFGPGTRLTVT.

This chain uses TRBV9 with TRBJ1-3, with 8 bases matching TRBD1. This CDR3 comprises 19 residues. In germline, CDR1 is SGDLS, CDR2 YYNGEE. The V segment lost 3 bases and the J segment 0 bases; nucleotides outside the gene matches: 14. This chain's CDR3 is CASSASPRRGRGSGNTIYF. For the CDR3, the DNA is TGTGCCAGCAGCGCTTCACCCCGCAGGGGGCGAGGCTCTGGAAACACCATATATTTT.

J is TRBJ2-1 and V is TRBV9, with 8 positions matching TRBD2. The CDR3 sequence is 15 residues long. The germline gives CDR1 SGDLS, CDR2 YYNGEE. Trimming removed 10 bases from V and 5 bases from J; junction bases left unmatched: 14. The CDR3 sequence: CASRGTSGNNNEQFF. For the CDR3, the DNA is TGTGCCTCCAGGGGTACTAGCGGAAACAACAATGAGCAGTTCTTC.